This paragraph covers one TCR beta chain sequence. Germline CDR1 reads MGHRA; CDR2 reads YSYEKL. V shed 0 bases and J shed 2 bases, with 13 bases lying between them. The CDR3 length is 16 residues. Autoimmune disease history or systemic immunosuppression meant exclusion. Sampling times: baseline, cycle 4 day 1, cycle 7 day 1. Clones were read by immunoSEQ multiplex PCR, and TCRdb kept only the in-frame ones, dropping some. This sample has some 100,000 clones, with under 95% found just once. This sample stems from a study of OX40 agonist ivuxolimab in advanced cancers. This sequence was found in an adult with an advanced solid tumor such as melanoma, head and neck, liver or kidney cancer. Here the sequenced sample was CD4+ or CD8+ T cells sorted from blood, taken in a trial of the OX40 agonist ivuxolimab. This rearrangement joins TRBV4-1 to TRBJ1-2, with a possible D match to TRBD1 (5 bases). The CDR3 region is CASSQEVGGRNYGYTF. The CDR3 DNA reads as TGCGCCAGCAGCCAAGAGGTTGGGGGTAGGAACTATGGCTACACCTTC.